A single sample is the source of the 30 T cell receptor beta chains below, sequenced in a study of cytomegalovirus exposure and HLA in healthy donors. The study ran its PCR with 60 Vbeta and 13 Jbeta primers. The protocol was immunoSEQ multiplex PCR, while the TCRdb copy is restricted to in-frame clones and leaves out a portion. Altogether 150,000 to 200,000 clones are present, 75% to 85% being singletons, with the ten largest covering approximately 2.1%. Material: PBMCs. Every receptor here comes from a woman between 45 and 65 years old in good health and CMV-seronegative.

The rearrangement uses TRBV27 and TRBJ1-5, with 9 positions matching TRBD1. The germline gives CDR1 MNHEY, CDR2 SMNVEV (reference sequence). There are 18 residues in the CDR3. V lost 0 bases and J lost 1; bases outside the gene matches: 7. This chain's CDR3 is CASSLSPTGQGSNQPQHF. For the CDR3, the DNA is TGTGCCAGCAGTTTATCGCCGACCGGACAGGGGAGCAATCAGCCCCAGCATTTT.

The rearrangement uses TRBV2 and TRBJ2-3; D may be TRBD1 (6 bases). The ends were cut back, 0 bases at V and 6 bases at J, with 19 bases in the middle. CDR1 is SNHLY and CDR2 is FYNNEI in the germline V gene. The CDR3 covers 17 residues. The CDR3 sequence: CASSEAVEQGWLDTQYF. In DNA form, the CDR3 reads TGTGCCAGCAGTGAAGCGGTAGAACAGGGCTGGCTGGATACGCAGTATTTT.

The J gene is TRBJ2-7, the V gene TRBV18; D not resolved. Germline V lookup: CDR1 KGHSH, CDR2 LQKENI. The germline V and J ends were trimmed by 2 bases and 6 bases, with 11 bases remaining between them. This CDR3 has 13 amino acids. Here the CDR3 reads CASSPTRSLEQYF. DNA of the CDR3: TGTGCCAGCTCACCAACGAGGTCACTCGAGCAGTACTTC.

The genes are TRBV5-1 and TRBJ2-3; 10 bases match TRBD2. Germline CDR1 and CDR2: SGHRS and YFSETQ. The CDR3 spans 17 residues. The V gene end was trimmed by 0 bases and the J gene end by 6 bases; junction bases not matched to a gene: 10. CDR3 bases: TGCGCCAGCAGCTTGGGACTAGCGGGCCCGATTACCGATACGCAGTATTTT. Amino acids: CASSLGLAGPITDTQYF.

With respect to this clone: Sequence at one end of the junction differs from germline and may be a read error. The rearrangement links TRBV7-9 to TRBJ2-2, with 10 bases lining up with TRBD1. Germline V lookup: CDR1 SEHNR, CDR2 FQNEAQ (reference sequence). The CDR3 has 18 amino acids. CDR3 in DNA: TGTTCCAGCAGCTTTAGACAGGGGGCCCCTCGGAGCACCGGGGAGCTGTTTTTT. Its protein is CSSSFRQGAPRSTGELFF.

The chain is built from TRBV19 and TRBJ1-1; 7 bases line up with TRBD1. Trimming removed 5 bases from V and 0 bases from J; junction bases left unmatched: 3. The CDR3 is 14 amino acids. CDR1 and CDR2 (germline): LNHDA, SQIVND (reference sequence). The CDR3 region is CASSFDRVNTEAFF. The CDR3 DNA reads as TGTGCCAGTAGTTTCGACAGGGTGAACACTGAAGCTTTCTTT.

This chain links TRBV28 with TRBJ2-3; D is perhaps TRBD1 (5 bases). The CDR3 runs to 16 residues. Trimming removed 6 bases from V and 5 bases from J, with 21 bases in between. Germline-derived CDR1 and CDR2 are MDHEN and SYDVKM. The CDR3 reads CASRPNWMGQKDTQYF. The CDR3 bases are TGTGCCAGCAGACCCAATTGGATGGGGCAGAAAGATACGCAGTATTTT.

The CDR3 nucleotides are TGTGCCAGCAGCGGTCCTAGGGTAGCGGGAGGTGTTGATGAGCAGTTCTTC. Translated: CASSGPRVAGGVDEQFF. The chain joins TRBV7-9 to TRBJ2-1; 10 bases line up with TRBD2. The V segment lost 5 bases and the J segment 8 bases; nucleotides outside the gene matches: 15. The CDR3 has 17 residues. The V gene's germline CDR1 is SEHNR and CDR2 FQNEAQ (reference sequence).

This rearrangement joins TRBV6-5 to TRBJ2-1, with 9 bases lining up with TRBD1. Germline CDR1 and CDR2: MNHEY and SVGAGI. With 2 bases clipped from V and 5 bases from J, the junction kept 7 bases outside the gene matches. This CDR3 has 16 amino acids. The CDR3 spells CASSYGGTGSHNEQFF. The CDR3 coding sequence is TGTGCCAGCAGTTACGGCGGGACAGGGAGCCACAATGAGCAGTTCTTC.

A few counts support this clone. The chain couples TRBV19 to TRBJ2-1; TRBD2 matches 12 bases. The CDR3 totals 13 residues. The V gene's germline CDR1 is LNHDA and CDR2 SQIVND (reference sequence). J was trimmed by 6 bases and V by 8 bases; bases with no gene match: 2. This chain's CDR3 is CASSTSGSNEQFF. The CDR3 bases are TGTGCCAGTTCGACTAGCGGGAGCAATGAGCAGTTCTTC.

V usage is TRBV5-6 and J usage is TRBJ1-4, with D tentatively TRBD1 (6 bases). Germline V gives CDR1 SGHDT, CDR2 YYEEEE. The ends were cut back, 2 bases at V and 1 base at J, with 12 bases in the middle. CDR3 length: 16 residues. The CDR3 protein is CASSFKTGVTNEKLFF. DNA of the CDR3: TGTGCCAGCAGCTTTAAGACAGGAGTAACTAATGAAAAACTGTTTTTT.

V gene TRBV10-3 combines with J gene TRBJ2-1; tentatively, D is TRBD2 (7 bases). Trimming took 6 bases from V and 8 from J, leaving 23 bases between them. CDR3 size: 16 residues. Germline CDR1 reads ENHRY; CDR2 reads SYGVKD. CDR3 nucleotide sequence: TGTGCCATCAGGGACCTTGCCAGCGGGACAAGCGATGAGCAGTTCTTC. Translating gives CAIRDLASGTSDEQFF.

This clone occurred a few times. The chain joins TRBV19 to TRBJ1-5; maybe TRBD1 (6 bases). Trimming removed 2 bases at V and 7 bases at J, with 15 bases between. CDR1 and CDR2 (germline): LNHDA, SQIVND (reference sequence). CDR3 length equals 15 residues. For the CDR3, the DNA is TGTGCCAGTAGTATAACCTCAGGGGAGTACCAGCCCCAGCATTTT. This translates into CASSITSGEYQPQHF.

This chain connects TRBV27 to TRBJ2-1; TRBD2 matches 8 bases. J was trimmed by 3 bases and V by 7 bases; bases with no gene match: 17. This CDR3 has 18 amino acids. CDR1 is MNHEY and CDR2 is SMNVEV in the germline V gene (reference sequence). The CDR3 is CASIPRAFSGIGYNEQFF. The CDR3 DNA reads as TGTGCCAGCATACCTCGGGCCTTTAGCGGGATTGGCTACAATGAGCAGTTCTTC.

The chain joins TRBV9 to TRBJ1-1, with D maybe TRBD1 (5 bases). In germline, CDR1 is SGDLS, CDR2 YYNGEE. CDR3 length: 14 residues. V shed 3 bases and J shed 10 bases, with 19 bases lying between them. CDR3 sequence: CASSAGGSSPGAFF. CDR3 DNA sequence: TGTGCCAGCAGCGCCGGGGGATCGAGCCCGGGAGCTTTCTTT.

The chain is built from TRBV7-9 and TRBJ2-7, with a weak D call TRBD2 (7 bases). This CDR3 contains 16 residues. Germline CDR1 is SEHNR and CDR2 is FQNEAQ (reference sequence). The V gene lost 8 bases and the J gene lost 0 bases, with 20 bases spanning the gap. The CDR3 here is CASVKGGGTGSYEQYF. CDR3 sequence (DNA): TGTGCCAGCGTAAAAGGGGGGGGCACCGGCTCCTACGAGCAGTACTTC. Supplemented by reference TRBV7-9 and TRBJ2-7, the full variable domain reads DTGVSQNPRHKITKRGQNVTFRCDPISEHNRLYWYRQTLGQGPEFLTYFQNEAQLEKSRLLSDRFSAERPKGSFSTLEIQRTEQGDSAMYLCASVKGGGTGSYEQYFGPGTRLTVT.

This chain connects TRBV9 to TRBJ2-7, with a tentative D call TRBD1 (6 bases). Trimming shortened V by 0 bases and J by 4 bases, and 11 bases separated the two germline ends. CDR1 and CDR2 from the germline V gene are SGDLS and YYNGEE. This CDR3 region has 14 residues. For the CDR3, the DNA is TGTGCCAGCAGCGTAGGGGGACACTTGTACGAGCAGTACTTC. Amino acids: CASSVGGHLYEQYF.

The CDR3 region is CAWSLQGAGEQYF. Written as DNA, the CDR3 is TGTGCCTGGAGTCTACAGGGGGCGGGAGAGCAGTACTTC. This chain links TRBV30 with TRBJ2-7; 9 bases match TRBD1. V lost 2 bases to trimming and J lost 7 bases; unmatched junction nucleotides: 6. This CDR3 comprises 13 residues. Germline CDR1 reads GTSNPN; CDR2 reads SVGIG (reference sequence). Combining the CDR3 with reference TRBV30 and TRBJ2-7 gives the whole variable domain SQTIHQWPATLVQPVGSPLSLECTVEGTSNPNLYWYRQAAGRGLQLLFYSVGIGQISSEVPQNLSASRPQDRQFILSSKKLLLSDSGFYLCAWSLQGAGEQYFGPGTRLTVT.

In this sample, this clone turned up once. This chain connects TRBV19 to TRBJ1-5; 9 bases are a match to TRBD1. Trimming removed 3 bases from V and 0 bases from J; junction bases left unmatched: 6. This CDR3 has 17 residues. CDR1 and CDR2 from the germline V gene are LNHDA and SQIVND (reference sequence). The CDR3 DNA follows: TGTGCCAGTAGTATCGGACAGGGGTTAGATAGCAATCAGCCCCAGCATTTT. This encodes CASSIGQGLDSNQPQHF.

The chain has TRBV9 and TRBJ2-1; 9 bases agree with TRBD2. Germline V gives CDR1 SGDLS, CDR2 YYNGEE. Losses at the gene ends were 0 bases for V and 8 bases for J; bases not matched to a gene: 6. There are 15 residues in the CDR3. The CDR3 nucleotides are TGTGCCAGCAGCGTAGGTAGCGGGAGATTCGATGAGCAGTTCTTC. Translated: CASSVGSGRFDEQFF.

V usage is TRBV7-2 and J usage is TRBJ2-7, with 10 bases that match TRBD1. The CDR3 totals 15 residues. Germline assignment: CDR1 SGHTA and CDR2 FQGNSA. V lost 8 bases, J lost 5 bases, and 12 bases stayed unmatched. The CDR3 region has the DNA TGTGCCAGCCGGTCCCCAGGACAGGGGGGTAACGAGCAGTACTTC. Translation gives CASRSPGQGGNEQYF.

This clone was counted a few times. This rearrangement joins TRBV9 to TRBJ2-2; 11 bases agree with TRBD2. The V and J ends lost 4 bases and 5 bases, in that order; junction bases with no gene match: 19. The CDR3 length is 20 residues. Germline-derived CDR1 and CDR2 are SGDLS and YYNGEE. This chain's CDR3 is CASSPRGSGRAIQGTGELFF. For the CDR3, the DNA is TGTGCCAGCAGCCCTCGGGGTAGCGGGAGGGCCATTCAGGGGACCGGGGAGCTGTTTTTT.

The rearrangement links TRBV7-8 to TRBJ1-1; possibly TRBD1 for D (6 bases). In germline, CDR1 is SGHVS, CDR2 FQNEAQ. This CDR3 contains 14 residues. V gave up 1 base and J gave up 3 bases, with 9 bases separating them. This CDR3 reads CASSLGTGYTEAFF. CDR3 DNA sequence: TGTGCCAGCAGCTTAGGCACAGGGTACACTGAAGCTTTCTTT.

The genes are TRBV6-5 and TRBJ1-2; 7 bases map to TRBD1. The germline V gene encodes CDR1 MNHEY and CDR2 SVGAGI. The CDR3 is 14 amino acids. The V gene end was trimmed by 7 bases and the J gene end by 8 bases; junction bases not matched to a gene: 13. DNA of the CDR3: TGTGCCAGCATTTGGACAGGCGTCCTGATGGGCTACACCTTC. Residues: CASIWTGVLMGYTF.

The J gene is TRBJ2-1, the V gene TRBV18; a weak D match, TRBD1 (6 bases). Deletions cut 3 bases from V and 6 bases from J, with 15 bases between. The CDR3 is 15 amino acids. Germline CDR1 is KGHSH and CDR2 is LQKENI. CDR3 DNA sequence: TGTGCCAGCTCACCGGACAGAGGGGTTATCAATGAGCAGTTCTTC. It codes for CASSPDRGVINEQFF.

The chain has TRBV27 and TRBJ2-4, with a possible D match to TRBD1 (5 bases). This CDR3 is 17 amino acids long. The ends were cut back, 3 bases at V and 0 bases at J, with 15 bases in the middle. From germline, CDR1 is MNHEY and CDR2 SMNVEV (reference sequence). The CDR3 DNA reads as TGTGCCAGCAGTTTGGGCCCCCCACAGGAAGCCAAAAACATTCAGTACTTC. Translation gives CASSLGPPQEAKNIQYF.

As to this clone: A single base is all that separates this from a far larger clone, so a read error is likely. The chain recombines TRBV27 with TRBJ1-4; D might be TRBD1 (6 bases). Germline V gives CDR1 MNHEY, CDR2 SMNVEV (reference sequence). CDR3 size: 15 residues. V was cut by 3 bases and J by 9 bases, with 17 bases left in between. This CDR3 reads CASSLAGTYGQKLFF. Written as DNA, the CDR3 is TGTGCCAGCAGTTTGGCCGGGACATATGGACAAAAACTGTTTTTT.

This clone has just a few counts. This sequence joins TRBV6-5 and TRBJ2-2; TRBD2 is a possible D gene (6 bases). V was pared by 0 bases and J by 6 bases, with 11 bases between. There are 15 residues in the CDR3. Germline CDR1 reads MNHEY; CDR2 reads SVGAGI. Here the CDR3 reads CASSYSWDSAGELFF. The DNA of the CDR3 is TGTGCCAGCAGTTACTCTTGGGACTCCGCCGGGGAGCTGTTTTTT.

The gene calls are TRBV5-1 and TRBJ2-1; TRBD1 matches 9 bases. From germline, CDR1 is SGHRS and CDR2 YFSETQ. The CDR3 has 15 residues. Trimming cost V 6 bases and J 6 bases; bases outside gene matches: 10. Here the CDR3 DNA reads TGCGCCAGCACCCCTTCGGGGACAGGGCCCAATGAGCAGTTCTTC. This sequence encodes CASTPSGTGPNEQFF.

The chain recombines TRBV6-4 with TRBJ2-7; D may be TRBD1 (6 bases). Germline V gene data show CDR1 as MRHNA and CDR2 as SNTAGT. V shed 8 bases and J shed 2 bases, with 10 bases lying between them. The CDR3 consists of 12 residues. In DNA, the CDR3 is TGTGCCAGCCTCAGGGGTCCCTACGAGCAGTACTTC. Its translation: CASLRGPYEQYF.